The following is a T cell receptor beta chain sequence with its context. This record belongs to a study of blood T cell repertoires in COVID-19. At the level of the study: The cDNA or gDNA used as material had been derived from T cells, B-cell-depleted T cells, or PBMCs.

In the original analysis: Reference gene primer amplification yielded estimated nucleated cell counts. Only in-frame clones appear in the TCRdb table, and some are missing; sequencing was by immunoSEQ multiplex PCR. V, J and clone size were drawn from that table, and D and trimming were deduced from the DNA. There are 30,000 to 40,000 clones in the sample; more than 85% occur only once, and about 0.99% lies in the top ten. CDR3 length: 16 residues. Looked up from germline, CDR1 is KGHSH and CDR2 is LQKENI. With V trimmed by 3 bases and J by 1 base, 5 bases remained unmatched. The chain is built from TRBV18 and TRBJ2-4; TRBD1 aligns across 8 bases. The clonotype was recovered from a male donor with active COVID-19. The sequenced material came from peripheral blood. The CDR3 DNA reads TGTGCCAGCTCACCGTTGAGACAGGGGGCCAAAAACATTCAGTACTTC. This encodes CASSPLRQGAKNIQYF.